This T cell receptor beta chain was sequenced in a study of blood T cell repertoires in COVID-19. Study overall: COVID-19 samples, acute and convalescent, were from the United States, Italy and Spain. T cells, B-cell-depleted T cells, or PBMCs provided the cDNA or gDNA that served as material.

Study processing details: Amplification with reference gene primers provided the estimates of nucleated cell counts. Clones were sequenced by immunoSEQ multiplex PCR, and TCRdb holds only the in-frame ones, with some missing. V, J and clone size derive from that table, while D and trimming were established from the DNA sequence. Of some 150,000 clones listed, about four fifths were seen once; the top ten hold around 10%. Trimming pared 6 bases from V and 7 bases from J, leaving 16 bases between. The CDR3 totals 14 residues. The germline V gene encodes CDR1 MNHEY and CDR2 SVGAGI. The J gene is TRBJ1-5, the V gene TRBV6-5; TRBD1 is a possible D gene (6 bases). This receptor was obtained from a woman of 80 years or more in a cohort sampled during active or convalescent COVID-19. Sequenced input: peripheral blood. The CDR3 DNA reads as TGTGCCAGCAGCGGAACAGGGCGGGGGCAGCCCCAGCATTTT. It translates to CASSGTGRGQPQHF.